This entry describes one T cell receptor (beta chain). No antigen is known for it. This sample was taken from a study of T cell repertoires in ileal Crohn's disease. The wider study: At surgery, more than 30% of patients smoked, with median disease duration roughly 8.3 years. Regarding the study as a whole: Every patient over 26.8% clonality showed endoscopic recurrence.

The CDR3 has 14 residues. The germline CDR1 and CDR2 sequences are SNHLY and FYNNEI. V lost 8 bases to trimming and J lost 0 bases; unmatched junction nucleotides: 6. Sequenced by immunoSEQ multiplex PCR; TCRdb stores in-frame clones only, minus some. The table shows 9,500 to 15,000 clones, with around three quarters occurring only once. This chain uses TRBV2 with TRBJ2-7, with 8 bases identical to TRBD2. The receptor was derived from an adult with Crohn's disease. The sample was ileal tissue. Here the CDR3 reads CASLEREFSYEQYF. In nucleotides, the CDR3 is TGTGCCAGCTTAGAGCGGGAGTTCTCCTACGAGCAGTACTTC.